The 10 T cell receptor beta chains presented below share a single source sample, sequenced in a study of Graves' ophthalmopathy and Graves' hyperthyroidism. The sequenced template was RNA, covering the TCR beta CDR3 region. HTBI primers primed a first-round RT-PCR, and a second-round multiplex PCR followed. Each CDR3 protein gets one entry after TCRdb re-called the multiplex PCR reads with MiXCR. The data show hundreds of thousands of distinct CDR3 sequences, with 35% to 45% seen just once and over 2.5% held by the top ten. The sequenced sample was peripheral blood. These TCRs come from an adult man with Graves' ophthalmopathy.

About this clonotype itself: At one end the junction does not follow the germline gene, possibly because of a read error. The rearrangement joins TRBV7-2 to TRBJ1-3; D is unclear. Germline V gives CDR1 SGHTA, CDR2 FQGNSA. The CDR3 has 11 amino acids. The CDR3 region is CASKGGNTIYF. As DNA, the CDR3 is TGCGCCAGCAAAGGTGGAAACACCATATATTTT.

This clonotype was found a few times. The chain combines TRBV11-3 with TRBJ2-5; possibly TRBD2 for D (5 bases). The length of the CDR3 is 13 residues. Germline values: CDR1 SGHNT, CDR2 YENEEA. The V gene lost 4 bases and the J gene lost 2 bases, with 8 bases spanning the gap. The CDR3 loop is CASSSDYQETQYF. In DNA form, the CDR3 reads TGTGCCAGCAGCTCTGACTATCAAGAGACCCAGTACTTC.

This clonotype occurred a few times. The CDR3 DNA follows: TGCGCCAGCGGGGGCGCAAACACCATATATTTT. It codes for CASGGANTIYF. The V gene is TRBV4-1, the J gene TRBJ1-3; TRBD1 is a possible D gene (6 bases). The CDR3 consists of 11 residues. Trimming removed 8 bases at V and 6 bases at J, with 8 bases between. Looked up from germline, CDR1 is MGHRA and CDR2 is YSYEKL.

As for this clonotype: This sequence may be a read error, since a much larger clone differs from it by one base. The rearrangement joins TRBV25-1 to TRBJ2-3; TRBD1 is a possible D gene (6 bases). This CDR3 region has 12 residues. Germline V CDR1 and CDR2: MGHDK, SYGVNS. CDR3 residues: CAGRGSTDTQYF. The CDR3 coding sequence is TGTGCCGGCAGGGGAAGCACAGATACGCAGTATTTT.

The rearrangement joins TRBV7-6 to TRBJ2-5; D could derive from TRBD1 or TRBD2 (6 bases each). Germline V gene data show CDR1 as SGHVS and CDR2 as FNYEAQ. CDR3 size: 16 residues. The ends were cut back, 3 bases at V and 2 bases at J, with 16 bases in the middle. CDR3 sequence reads: CASSFVGAGQQETQYF. The CDR3, as DNA: TGTGCCAGCAGCTTTGTAGGGGCGGGACAACAAGAGACCCAGTACTTC.

The table lists this clonotype with many counts. This sequence joins TRBV11-2 and TRBJ1-4, with TRBD1 identical over 7 bases. Germline V lookup: CDR1 SGHAT, CDR2 FQNNGV. The CDR3 totals 14 residues. The V gene end was trimmed by 2 bases and the J gene end by 5 bases; junction bases not matched to a gene: 2. The CDR3 is CASSLQQGNEKLFF. CDR3 bases: TGTGCCAGCAGCTTACAACAGGGGAATGAAAAACTGTTTTTT.

This clonotype was seen many times. CDR3 region: CASSLDPGRGRETQYF. CDR3 sequence (DNA): TGTGCCAGCAGCTTAGATCCGGGGAGAGGAAGAGAGACCCAGTACTTC. The rearrangement uses TRBV7-2 and TRBJ2-5; D is possibly TRBD2 (5 bases). There are 16 residues in the CDR3. Germline-derived CDR1 and CDR2 are SGHTA and FQGNSA. Trimming took 1 base from V and 4 from J, leaving 16 bases between them. The entire variable domain, with the rest obtained from reference TRBV7-2 and TRBJ2-5, is as follows: GAGVSQSPSNKVTEKGKDVELRCDPISGHTALYWYRQSLGQGLEFLIYFQGNSAPDKSGLPSDRFSAERTGGSVSTLTIQRTQQEDSAVYLCASSLDPGRGRETQYFGPGTRLLVL.

This clonotype was counted at least ten times. This chain joins TRBV19 and TRBJ1-1; D is perhaps TRBD1 (6 bases). The CDR3 has 10 residues. CDR1 LNHDA and CDR2 SQIVND come from the germline V gene (reference sequence). Trimming took off 8 bases at V and 6 bases at J, with 7 bases between the two ends. CDR3 sequence: CASAGAEAFF. CDR3 coding DNA: TGTGCCAGTGCAGGGGCTGAAGCTTTCTTT.

The chain uses TRBV6-5 and TRBJ2-2, with 7 bases that match TRBD1. CDR1 MNHEY and CDR2 SVGAGI come from the germline V gene. With 2 bases clipped from V and 5 bases from J, the junction kept 2 bases outside the gene matches. The CDR3 has 14 amino acids. This CDR3 is CASSYEGATGELFF. For the CDR3, the DNA is TGTGCCAGCAGTTACGAGGGGGCTACCGGGGAGCTGTTTTTT.

This clonotype was found many times. The chain is built from TRBV5-1 and TRBJ1-5, with 10 bases fitting TRBD1. The germline gives CDR1 SGHRS, CDR2 YFSETQ. V lost 4 bases and J lost 0; bases outside the gene matches: 10. CDR3 length equals 18 residues. The CDR3 region has the DNA TGCGCCAGCAGCCCACGAGGGGACAGGGGAAGTAGCAATCAGCCCCAGCATTTT. Amino acids: CASSPRGDRGSSNQPQHF.